The 20 T cell receptor beta chains below were found in one sample sequenced in a study of CD8+CD57+ T cells in acquired aplastic anemia. The patients chosen for sequencing had shown expansion of CD8+CD57+ cells (detected by flow cytometry). According to the study, genomic DNA was the template for TCR beta VDJ and CDR3 profiling. TCRdb independently ran MiXCR on the reads; one entry per CDR3 protein. The data hold a few hundred thousand distinct CDR3 sequences, with almost 50% observed a single time. The sequenced sample consisted of sorted CD4+, CD8+, or CD8+CD57+ T cells (not recorded which) from PBMCs. The receptor source for this set is a human donor with aplastic anemia.

Ten or more counts support this clonotype. The chain couples TRBV5-1 to TRBJ2-3, with 13 bases aligning to TRBD2. Germline CDR1 reads SGHRS; CDR2 reads YFSETQ. After removal of 3 bases from V and 5 bases from J, the junction contained 9 bases not matched to a gene. The CDR3 consists of 17 residues. As DNA, the CDR3 is TGCGCCAGCAGCTCGCTGACTAGCGGGGGGTGGGTAGATACGCAGTATTTT. Protein product: CASSSLTSGGWVDTQYF.

V and J are TRBV29-1 and TRBJ2-7; TRBD1 might be the D (5 bases). The germline gives CDR1 SQVTM, CDR2 ANQGSEA. V dropped 7 bases and J dropped 5 bases, with 15 bases sitting between them. The CDR3 contains 12 residues. CDR3 region: CSARNRPHEQYF. CDR3 DNA sequence: TGCAGCGCCCGAAACAGGCCCCACGAGCAGTACTTC.

The gene calls are TRBV25-1 and TRBJ2-2, with D possibly matching TRBD1 (5 bases). Germline CDR1 and CDR2: MGHDK and SYGVNS. This CDR3 is 16 amino acids long. Deletions cut 8 bases from V and 0 bases from J, with 16 bases between. The CDR3 sequence is CASLSRGHSNTGELFF. As DNA, the CDR3 is TGTGCCAGCCTGTCGAGAGGACATTCGAACACCGGGGAGCTGTTTTTT.

This chain links TRBV20-1 with TRBJ2-7; possible D gene TRBD2, 6 bases. The V gene lost 3 bases and the J gene lost 0 bases, with 9 bases spanning the gap. The CDR3 sequence is 13 residues long. Germline V gives CDR1 DFQATT, CDR2 SNEGSKA (reference sequence). This CDR3 reads CSARGLSSYEQYF. The CDR3 DNA follows: TGCAGTGCTAGGGGACTGAGCTCCTACGAGCAGTACTTC.

In this sample, this clonotype turned up many times. The rearrangement uses TRBV7-2 and TRBJ1-3; 7 bases fit TRBD1. This CDR3 is 15 amino acids long. Germline CDR1 is SGHTA and CDR2 is FQGNSA. V was pared by 0 bases and J by 7 bases, with 6 bases of the junction left unmatched. CDR3 coding DNA: TGTGCCAGCAGCTTAGCAGGGGGCGCGGACAACACCATATATTTT. Protein product: CASSLAGGADNTIYF.

This clonotype was seen at least ten times. The chain uses TRBV4-2 and TRBJ2-5; a possible D gene is TRBD2 (7 bases). The CDR3 totals 15 residues. V was pared by 4 bases and J by 1 base, with 13 bases between. Germline values: CDR1 LGHNA, CDR2 YNFKEQ. As DNA, the CDR3 is TGTGCCAGCAGCCTTTCGGGGGGCGGCCAAGAGACCCAGTACTTC. Protein product: CASSLSGGGQETQYF.

This clonotype was counted only a few times. The chain combines TRBV10-3 with TRBJ1-6; the D is unclear. The CDR3 runs to 14 residues. Germline V CDR1 and CDR2: ENHRY, SYGVKD. Trimming took 2 bases from V and 6 from J, leaving 8 bases between them. CDR3: CAISEGVLNSPLHF. The CDR3, as DNA: TGTGCCATCAGTGAGGGGGTGCTTAATTCACCCCTCCACTTT.

There are a few counts of this clonotype. The chain carries TRBV25-1 and TRBJ1-6, with TRBD1 matching over 9 bases. V shed 2 bases, J shed 7 bases, and the junction held 0 bases outside the gene matches. CDR3 length: 14 amino acids. Germline CDR1 and CDR2: MGHDK and SYGVNS. The CDR3 sequence is CASSEDRGNSPLHF. The CDR3 nucleotides are TGTGCCAGCAGTGAAGACAGGGGGAATTCACCCCTCCACTTT.

This chain uses TRBV2 with TRBJ1-4; TRBD1 is a possible D gene (5 bases). CDR1 and CDR2 from the germline V gene are SNHLY and FYNNEI. The V end was cut by 7 bases, the J end by 8 bases, with 11 bases between. This CDR3 spans 12 amino acids. CDR3 sequence (DNA): TGTGCCAGCACGGGGGAGAACGAAAAACTGTTTTTT. Residues: CASTGENEKLFF. The complete variable domain, with remaining parts taken from reference TRBV2 and TRBJ1-4, reads EPEVTQTPSHQVTQMGQEVILRCVPISNHLYFYWYRQILGQKVEFLVSFYNNEISEKSEIFDDQFSVERPDGSNFTLKIRSTKLEDSAMYFCASTGENEKLFFGSGTQLSVL.

A remark on this clonotype: The conserved phenylalanine or tryptophan is not found at the CDR3 terminus, so this likely reflects a read error. It is unclear where the CDR3 begins or ends on the DNA, so no DNA is shown, and the CDR3 is as TCRdb lists it. The chain links TRBV19 to TRBJ2-3; TRBD1 is the table's D call and was not checked against the DNA. The CDR3 is 15 residues long, ends included. Looked up from germline, CDR1 is LNHDA and CDR2 is SQIVND (reference sequence). The CDR3 protein is CASSQQGGEEQYFGP.

This chain joins TRBV10-3 and TRBJ2-1; the match to TRBD2 covers 8 bases. V dropped 4 bases and J dropped 7; count of bases not matched to a gene: 6. In germline, CDR1 is ENHRY, CDR2 SYGVKD. The CDR3 is 14 amino acids. In DNA, the CDR3 is TGTGCCATCAGTGCGGGAGGGCAAAAAAATGAGCAGTTCTTC. Amino acids: CAISAGGQKNEQFF.

This clonotype was recorded many times. The rearrangement links TRBV20-1 to TRBJ1-5; D ambiguous. Germline V gene lookup returns CDR1 DFQATT and CDR2 SNEGSKA (reference sequence). This CDR3 has 15 residues. V was cut by 1 base and J by 4 bases, with 14 bases left in between. CDR3 coding DNA: TGCAGTGCTAGAGTTAGCGGGTCGGGGAATCAGCCCCAGCATTTT. It specifies CSARVSGSGNQPQHF.

The rearrangement links TRBV18 to TRBJ1-2; possibly TRBD1 for D (6 bases). CDR1 is KGHSH, CDR2 LQKENI, per germline. V lost 5 bases and J lost 4, with 14 bases in between. The length of the CDR3 is 14 residues. The CDR3 nucleotides read TGTGCCAGCTCAAGCCAGGGGTTTGCCTATGGCTACACCTTC. This sequence encodes CASSSQGFAYGYTF.

This clonotype appeared a few times. The chain is built from TRBV10-3 and TRBJ1-2; a possible D gene is TRBD1 (5 bases). CDR1 and CDR2 (germline): ENHRY, SYGVKD. The length of the CDR3 is 15 residues. Trimming left V 0 bases short and J 4 bases short, with 12 bases between. The CDR3 spells CAISESSGTFYGYTF. CDR3 coding DNA: TGTGCCATCAGTGAGTCCTCTGGGACGTTCTATGGCTACACCTTC.

A word on this clonotype: This may stem from a read error, because a much larger clone lies one nucleotide away. This chain links TRBV6-1 with TRBJ1-1, with unresolved D. The germline gives CDR1 MNHNS, CDR2 SASEGT. The CDR3 consists of 11 residues. The CDR3 here is CACSRGGEAFF. DNA of the CDR3: TGTGCCTGCAGCCGCGGAGGTGAAGCTTTCTTT.

The chain recombines TRBV19 with TRBJ2-2; 12 positions agree with TRBD2. CDR1 is LNHDA, CDR2 SQIVND, per germline (reference sequence). V lost 5 bases, J lost 4 bases, and 5 bases stayed unmatched. The CDR3 length is 16 residues. The CDR3 DNA follows: TGTGCCAGTAGTTTTGGACTAGCGGGGAGCACCGGGGAGCTGTTTTTT. This encodes CASSFGLAGSTGELFF.

The chain links TRBV19 to TRBJ1-5; D is undetermined. There are 15 residues in the CDR3. With 1 base removed from V and 1 base from J, the gap between germline ends came to 8 bases. CDR1 and CDR2 from the germline V gene are LNHDA and SQIVND (reference sequence). This chain's CDR3 is CASSIAGWSNQPQHF. In DNA form, the CDR3 reads TGTGCCAGTAGTATAGCGGGGTGGAGCAATCAGCCCCAGCATTTT. The full variable domain, its missing parts supplied by reference TRBV19 and TRBJ1-5, is DGGITQSPKYLFRKEGQNVTLSCEQNLNHDAMYWYRQDPGQGLRLIYYSQIVNDFQKGDIAEGYSVSREKKESFPLTVTSAQKNPTAFYLCASSIAGWSNQPQHFGDGTRLSIL.

This clonotype was seen a handful of times. J is TRBJ1-5 and V is TRBV6-6, with 9 bases identical to TRBD1. Germline CDR1 and CDR2: MNHNY and SVGAGI (reference sequence). Trimming took 5 bases from V and 5 from J; bases not matched to a gene: 10. The CDR3 is 16 amino acids. The CDR3 DNA sequence: TGTGCCAGCAGTGCGGGGACAGGGCCCTCAGATCAGCCCCAGCATTTT. Amino acids: CASSAGTGPSDQPQHF.

The rearrangement links TRBV7-9 to TRBJ1-2, with D unresolved. V lost 3 bases to trimming and J lost 1 base, with 9 bases between them. Germline assignment: CDR1 SEHNR and CDR2 FQNEAQ (reference sequence). CDR3 size: 14 residues. CDR3 sequence (DNA): TGTGCCAGCAGCTTTGGGGAGGATAACTATGGCTACACCTTC. It encodes CASSFGEDNYGYTF.

This clonotype was picked up many times. This rearrangement joins TRBV7-3 to TRBJ2-7, with a possible D match to TRBD2 (5 bases). This CDR3 spans 15 amino acids. The V gene's germline CDR1 is SGHTA and CDR2 FQGTGA. Trimming shortened V by 5 bases and J by 2 bases, and 16 bases separated the two germline ends. The chain's CDR3 is CASSPGSGRTYEQYF. In nucleotides, the CDR3 is TGTGCCAGCAGCCCCGGCAGCGGACGGACCTACGAGCAGTACTTC.